The next 20 T cell receptor beta chains were all read from a single sample in a study of blood T cell repertoires in COVID-19. The table came from immunoSEQ multiplex PCR; TCRdb's copy has only in-frame clones and leaves some out. The sample contains about 320,000 clones, approximately 88% of which appear only once. Material for sequencing was PBMCs or T cells enriched from blood (not recorded which). Receptor source: a woman aged 18-29 years who had recovered from COVID-19.

V and J are TRBV7-2 and TRBJ2-3, with TRBD2 matching over 10 bases. CDR3 length: 16 residues. J gave up 2 bases and V 8 bases, and 10 bases lay outside the gene matches. Looked up from germline, CDR1 is SGHTA and CDR2 is FQGNSA. CDR3: CASPGGTSVYTDTQYF. As DNA, the CDR3 is TGTGCCAGCCCTGGAGGGACTAGCGTATACACAGATACGCAGTATTTT.

The chain couples TRBV11-2 to TRBJ2-5; TRBD2 matches at 7 bases. V was pared by 1 base and J by 2 bases, with 7 bases of the junction left unmatched. The length of the CDR3 is 16 residues. Germline V lookup: CDR1 SGHAT, CDR2 FQNNGV. The CDR3 region is CASSLGSWEGQETQYF. DNA for the CDR3: TGTGCCAGCAGCTTAGGGTCGTGGGAGGGTCAAGAGACCCAGTACTTC.

This chain joins TRBV7-9 and TRBJ1-4; a possible D gene is TRBD1 (6 bases). Deletions cut 6 bases from V and 6 bases from J, with 11 bases between. The CDR3 sequence is 13 residues long. Germline CDR1 SEHNR, CDR2 FQNEAQ (reference sequence). CDR3 sequence: CASSLQGYEKLFF. CDR3 in DNA: TGTGCCAGCAGTCTACAGGGATATGAAAAACTGTTTTTT.

V usage is TRBV5-6 and J usage is TRBJ1-3; D is perhaps TRBD1 (5 bases). The germline V and J ends were trimmed by 0 bases and 3 bases, with 7 bases remaining between them. This CDR3 contains 14 residues. Germline V gene sequence: CDR1 SGHDT, CDR2 YYEEEE. This chain's CDR3 is CASSLGQLGNTIYF. The CDR3 DNA reads as TGTGCCAGCAGCTTGGGACAGCTTGGAAACACCATATATTTT.

The chain joins TRBV6-4 to TRBJ2-1; 11 positions agree with TRBD2. V shed 6 bases and J 1 base; nucleotides not matched to a gene: 14. The CDR3 has 19 amino acids. The germline CDR1 and CDR2 sequences are MRHNA and SNTAGT. The DNA of the CDR3 is TGTGCCAGCAGGATACGGACTAGCGGGCGACTTAGATCCTACAATGAGCAGTTCTTC. Translated: CASRIRTSGRLRSYNEQFF.

V and J are TRBV7-2 and TRBJ2-5, with 9 bases matching TRBD2. The trim removed 2 bases at V and 5 bases at J, leaving 6 bases unmatched. The CDR3 has 15 residues. Looked up from germline, CDR1 is SGHTA and CDR2 is FQGNSA. CDR3 sequence reads: CASSLLAGWAETQYF. CDR3 nucleotides: TGTGCCAGCAGCTTACTAGCGGGGTGGGCGGAGACCCAGTACTTC.

V is TRBV15 and J is TRBJ1-2; D gene uncertain. The germline gives CDR1 LNHNV, CDR2 YYDKDF (reference sequence). V lost 5 bases to trimming and J lost 0 bases, with 13 bases between them. This CDR3 has 15 residues. The CDR3 here is CATSAKAEPNYGYTF. As DNA, the CDR3 is TGTGCCACCAGCGCCAAAGCCGAGCCTAACTATGGCTACACCTTC.

The rearrangement links TRBV18 to TRBJ1-4, with a possible D match to TRBD1 (5 bases). This CDR3 is 15 amino acids long. Trimming shortened V by 4 bases and J by 0 bases, and 9 bases separated the two germline ends. Germline V CDR1 and CDR2: KGHSH, LQKENI. DNA for the CDR3: TGTGCCAGCTCACTCACAGGAGCAACTAATGAAAAACTGTTTTTT. Residues: CASSLTGATNEKLFF.

The chain employs TRBV28 and TRBJ1-1, with D tentatively TRBD1 (5 bases). CDR3 size: 16 residues. Germline-derived CDR1 and CDR2 are MDHEN and SYDVKM. The ends were cut back, 6 bases at V and 3 bases at J, with 20 bases in the middle. DNA for the CDR3: TGTGCCAGCAGCCCCCCGGAGGGGATAGGGTACACTGAAGCTTTCTTT. This translates into CASSPPEGIGYTEAFF.

A word on this clone: The same CDR3 also results from other DNA sequences found in this sample. This sequence joins TRBV6-2 or TRBV6-3 and TRBJ1-5; 7 bases map to TRBD1. CDR3 length: 14 residues. The germline V gene has CDR1 MNHEY and CDR2 SVGEGT. V was pared by 6 bases and J by 1 base, with 3 bases of the junction left unmatched. For the CDR3, the DNA is TGTGCCAGCAGCCGACAGGGCAGCAATCAGCCCCAGCATTTT. Its translation: CASSRQGSNQPQHF.

This clone was found once. This chain joins TRBV10-3 and TRBJ1-5; TRBD1 matches 7 bases. The CDR3 spans 17 residues. The germline CDR1 and CDR2 sequences are ENHRY and SYGVKD. V dropped 6 bases and J dropped 2; count of bases not matched to a gene: 13. The CDR3 here is CAISERQQGLGNQPQHF. The CDR3 bases are TGTGCCATCAGCGAGAGACAACAGGGGTTGGGCAATCAGCCCCAGCATTTT.

This chain connects TRBV7-9 to TRBJ2-3, with D maybe TRBD2 (6 bases). CDR1 SEHNR and CDR2 FQNEAQ come from the germline V gene (reference sequence). Trimming removed 2 bases from V and 2 bases from J, with 14 bases in between. The CDR3 covers 16 residues. DNA for the CDR3: TGTGCCAGCAGCTTAATTAGTCTAGCGACCACAGATACGCAGTATTTT. Residues: CASSLISLATTDTQYF.

This chain links TRBV5-4 with TRBJ2-2, with 7 bases aligning to TRBD2. Trimming cost V 0 bases and J 4 bases; bases outside gene matches: 3. This CDR3 has 15 residues. Germline CDR1 reads SGHNT; CDR2 reads YYREEE (reference sequence). CDR3 sequence reads: CASSLAGEGTGELFF. The CDR3 DNA is TGTGCCAGCAGCTTGGCCGGGGAGGGCACCGGGGAGCTGTTTTTT.

The J gene is TRBJ2-7, the V gene TRBV28; D possibly corresponds to TRBD1 (5 bases). The CDR3 runs to 19 residues. The germline gives CDR1 MDHEN, CDR2 SYDVKM. The V and J ends lost 3 bases and 0 bases respectively, with 24 bases between them. CDR3 protein: CASSFSPTESSLSSYEQYF. The CDR3 DNA reads as TGTGCCAGCAGTTTTTCCCCGACAGAATCTTCTTTGAGCTCCTACGAGCAGTACTTC.

This chain connects TRBV2 to TRBJ2-3; possible D gene TRBD1, 6 bases. CDR1 is SNHLY and CDR2 is FYNNEI in the germline V gene. The CDR3 spans 11 residues. Trimming cost V 2 bases and J 12 bases, with 9 bases left between them. CDR3 DNA: TGTGCCAGCAGTGAAACAGGGCCCCAGTATTTT. Protein: CASSETGPQYF. Using reference TRBV2 and TRBJ2-3 for the parts outside the CDR3, the full variable domain is EPEVTQTPSHQVTQMGQEVILRCVPISNHLYFYWYRQILGQKVEFLVSFYNNEISEKSEIFDDQFSVERPDGSNFTLKIRSTKLEDSAMYFCASSETGPQYFGPGTRLTVL.

J is TRBJ2-7 and V is TRBV7-9, with D possibly matching TRBD1 (6 bases). The germline V gene has CDR1 SEHNR and CDR2 FQNEAQ (reference sequence). Trimming stripped 7 bases from V and 2 bases from J, with 21 bases between. This CDR3 contains 16 residues. CDR3 region: CASNKVGTGPTYEQYF. DNA of the CDR3: TGTGCCAGCAACAAAGTCGGTACAGGGCCCACCTACGAGCAGTACTTC.

V gene TRBV5-1 combines with J gene TRBJ1-4, with 11 bases aligning to TRBD1. Looked up from germline, CDR1 is SGHRS and CDR2 is YFSETQ. The V gene end was trimmed by 5 bases and the J gene end by 2 bases; junction bases not matched to a gene: 5. There are 16 residues in the CDR3. CDR3: CASSYGQGATNEKLFF. The CDR3 DNA follows: TGCGCCAGCAGTTACGGACAGGGGGCGACTAATGAAAAACTGTTTTTT. The full variable domain, in which reference TRBV5-1 and TRBJ1-4 provide the parts outside the CDR3, is KAGVTQTPRYLIKTRGQQVTLSCSPISGHRSVSWYQQTPGQGLQFLFEYFSETQRNKGNFPGRFSGRQFSNSRSEMNVSTLELGDSALYLCASSYGQGATNEKLFFGSGTQLSVL.

The CDR3 coding sequence is TGTGCCAGCAGTGCCGGGACAGGGATGAACTACGAGCAGTACTTC. Residues: CASSAGTGMNYEQYF. The chain recombines TRBV28 with TRBJ2-7; TRBD1 matches at 9 bases. The CDR3 sequence is 15 residues long. Germline lookup yields CDR1 MDHEN and CDR2 SYDVKM. With 5 bases clipped from V and 3 bases from J, the junction kept 8 bases outside the gene matches.

This sequence joins TRBV7-9 and TRBJ1-6; no reliable D call. The CDR3 extends over 16 amino acids. CDR1 is SEHNR and CDR2 is FQNEAQ in the germline V gene (reference sequence). V was shortened by 1 base and J by 0 bases, with 7 bases between the two germline ends. The CDR3 DNA reads as TGTGCCAGCAGCTTAGACTCAGGCTCCTATAATTCACCCCTCCACTTT. It encodes CASSLDSGSYNSPLHF.

This clone was observed a handful of times. Germline and junction disagree at one end, which may indicate a read error. The rearrangement links TRBV6-1 to TRBJ2-7, with TRBD2 matching 10 bases. The CDR3 length is 14 residues. Germline CDR1 is MNHNS and CDR2 is SASEGT. The CDR3 loop is CASREAGGPYEQYF. DNA for the CDR3: TGTGCCAGCAGGGAAGCGGGAGGGCCCTACGAGCAGTACTTC.